Listed below are T cell receptor beta chains from one sample, sequenced in a study of T cell responses to AZD1222 COVID-19 vaccine. Profiling relied on immunoSEQ multiplex PCR, and the TCRdb table lists in-frame clones only, not all of them. This table has some 150,000 clones, roughly 90% appearing once. Sequenced here: peripheral blood, sampled on day 0 of AZD1222 vaccination. The receptors come from an adult in good health. Both conserved end residues are trimmed from each CDR3.

15,TRBJ2-3,TRBV5-5,ASSLRWAGEHTDTQY
14,TRBJ2-1,TRBV27,ASSTDLREAYNEQF
13,TRBJ2-7,TRBV6-5,ASSYSTEGDYEQY
13,TRBJ1-2,TRBV4-3,ASSQVNEGSRGYT
12,TRBJ2-2,TRBV5-1,ASSFERAPGELF
11,TRBJ1-6,TRBV28,AGRDVYGSPLH
12,TRBJ2-5,TRBV7-3,ASSLDGGRETQY
12,TRBJ2-5,TRBV5-4,ASSSGQAQETQY
11,TRBJ2-7,TRBV6-5,ASSPDNSYEQY
15,TRBJ2-5,TRBV4-2,ASSHQGRGGREETQY
11,TRBJ1-2,TRBV4-1,ASSPDGVDGYT
13,TRBJ1-1,TRBV9,ASSPRGEGNTEAF
13,TRBJ1-5,TRBV7-8,ASSGLQGRDQPQH
15,TRBJ1-3,TRBV5-6,ASSLGTGGPSGNTIY
13,TRBJ1-4,TRBV6-6,ASSARTGGPEKLF
13,TRBJ2-3,TRBV5-1,ASSNTGGPTDTQY
11,TRBJ1-1,TRBV6-5,ASSYGMNTEAF
15,TRBJ1-1,TRBV9,ASSVGGATGVNTEAF
12,TRBJ2-7,TRBV10-3,ATAFRGTDHEQY
13,TRBJ1-1,TRBV27,ASSFRGTLNTEAF
11,TRBJ2-7,TRBV19,ATRQGSSGEQY
13,TRBJ2-1,TRBV4-2,ASCVTSDNYNEQF
13,TRBJ1-6,TRBV6-5,ASSPNRGRNSPLH
11,TRBJ1-1,TRBV12-5,ASGLTGNFAAF
12,TRBJ1-2,TRBV6-5,ASSYRASLGGYT
12,TRBJ2-7,TRBV7-2,ASSTDRGSYEQY
16,TRBJ2-1,TRBV4-1,ASSHTSGGASPYNEQF
14,TRBJ1-5,TRBV12-5,ASQGPPGTTNQPQH
14,TRBJ1-6,TRBV27,ASSLSRQGASSPLH
17,TRBJ2-1,TRBV28,ASSLFEIRGEGHYNEQF
13,TRBJ1-6,TRBV4-1,ASSQVMGAYSPLH
13,TRBJ1-3,TRBV28,ASSSTGNSGNTIY
14,TRBJ2-1,TRBV6-2/TRBV6-3,ASSTPAGGTYNEQF
15,TRBJ2-3,TRBV5-1,ASSLGDGLLGTDTQY
13,TRBJ1-1,TRBV27,ASSLSSAGVTEAF
13,TRBJ1-2,TRBV6-5,ASSYSDILNYGYT
13,TRBJ1-2,TRBV5-5,ASGTLVRGGNDYT
13,TRBJ1-2,TRBV4-1,ASSQDPGGKYGYT
11,TRBJ1-1,TRBV18,ASSGGMNTEAF
11,TRBJ2-1,TRBV5-4,ASSSQSNNEQF
12,TRBJ2-1,TRBV11-2,ASSAGGGPAQQF
12,TRBJ2-7,TRBV10-3,AISGTGSSYEQY
13,TRBJ1-1,TRBV7-9,ASSLVARGNTEAF
13,TRBJ1-1,TRBV10-3,AISESMLGVTEAF
11,TRBJ2-3,TRBV2,ASSEGLAGAQY
11,TRBJ2-7,TRBV29-1,SVEPTGGREQY
13,TRBJ1-4,TRBV6-5,ASSYLGGGNEKLF
12,TRBJ2-7,TRBV10-3,AISERWSSYEQY
13,TRBJ2-3,TRBV5-1,ASIPGTSRTDTQY
12,TRBJ2-6,TRBV7-9,ASARASGANVLT